This passage covers 17 T cell receptor beta chains from one sample sequenced in a study of shared clonotypes between healthy human individuals. Sequencing used immunoSEQ multiplex PCR; TCRdb keeps in-frame clones, though not all of them. The sample contains about 1.1 million clones, approximately 78% of which appear only once. Input material: memory CD4+ T cells from PBMCs. This sample's subset: CD45RA-negative fraction. Receptors were obtained from a man in his late teens or twenties in good health. Some clones in this sample may be carry-over from other donors' samples.

The genes are TRBV30 and TRBJ2-2; D may be TRBD2 (5 bases). There are 14 residues in the CDR3. Germline V CDR1 and CDR2: GTSNPN, SVGIG (reference sequence). V lost 7 bases to trimming and J lost 7 bases, with 19 bases between them. CDR3 amino acids: CAYRRGRGDGELFF. For the CDR3, the DNA is TGTGCCTACCGACGGGGTCGGGGAGACGGGGAGCTGTTTTTT.

This clone was detected a few times. V is TRBV5-1 and J is TRBJ1-1; 8 bases are a match to TRBD1. From germline, CDR1 is SGHRS and CDR2 YFSETQ. This CDR3 is built from 15 residues. With V trimmed by 4 bases and J by 2 bases, 7 bases remained unmatched. The CDR3 sequence is CASSGAGGPNTEAFF. The CDR3 DNA reads as TGCGCCAGCAGCGGAGCAGGGGGCCCTAACACTGAAGCTTTCTTT. Full variable domain (outside the CDR3, taken from reference TRBV5-1 and TRBJ1-1): KAGVTQTPRYLIKTRGQQVTLSCSPISGHRSVSWYQQTPGQGLQFLFEYFSETQRNKGNFPGRFSGRQFSNSRSEMNVSTLELGDSALYLCASSGAGGPNTEAFFGQGTRLTVV.

The chain employs TRBV5-1 and TRBJ2-4, with D possibly called TRBD1 or TRBD2 (6 bases each). Trimming took off 5 bases at V and 9 bases at J, with 18 bases between the two ends. Per the germline V gene, CDR1 is SGHRS and CDR2 is YFSETQ. The CDR3 has 14 amino acids. CDR3 amino acids: CASRPGQQAGIQYF. The CDR3 nucleotides read TGCGCCAGCAGGCCGGGACAACAAGCGGGCATTCAGTACTTC.

The chain uses TRBV7-2 and TRBJ2-7; D ambiguous. In germline, CDR1 is SGHTA, CDR2 FQGNSA. This CDR3 is built from 12 residues. V was pared by 1 base and J by 7 bases, with 8 bases between. The CDR3, as DNA: TGTGCCAGCAGCTTAGTAAGGTGGGAGCAGTACTTC. This translates into CASSLVRWEQYF. Full variable domain (rest looked up from reference TRBV7-2 and TRBJ2-7): GAGVSQSPSNKVTEKGKDVELRCDPISGHTALYWYRQSLGQGLEFLIYFQGNSAPDKSGLPSDRFSAERTGGSVSTLTIQRTQQEDSAVYLCASSLVRWEQYFGPGTRLTVT.

The chain links TRBV5-4 to TRBJ2-7; 10 bases agree with TRBD1. Germline trimming cut 3 bases from V and 2 bases from J; bases unmatched to any gene: 5. Germline CDR1 is SGHNT and CDR2 is YYREEE (reference sequence). This CDR3 has 15 amino acids. DNA for the CDR3: TGTGCCAGCAGCTCGAAGACAGGGGGCCCCTACGAGCAGTACTTC. Protein sequence: CASSSKTGGPYEQYF.

This clone came up once. The V call is TRBV29-1, the J call TRBJ2-7, with D tentatively TRBD2 (5 bases). Trimming removed 1 base at V and 4 bases at J, with 17 bases between. The CDR3 runs 15 residues. Germline CDR1 is SQVTM and CDR2 is ANQGSEA. CDR3 DNA: TGCAGCGTTGAAGGTAGCGAGGGAAATTCATACGAGCAGTACTTC. It encodes CSVEGSEGNSYEQYF.

There are a few counts of this clone. This CDR3 is also generated by other DNA sequences in the sample. This sequence joins TRBV2 and TRBJ1-5; D gene uncertain. This CDR3 contains 13 residues. Germline V gives CDR1 SNHLY, CDR2 FYNNEI. Trimming shortened V by 3 bases and J by 3 bases, and 6 bases separated the two germline ends. The DNA of the CDR3 is TGTGCCAGCAGTGAGGGTTTCAATCAGCCCCAGCATTTT. This encodes CASSEGFNQPQHF.

The chain employs TRBV5-1 and TRBJ1-1, with 11 bases fitting TRBD1. This CDR3 is 14 amino acids long. Trimming removed 4 bases from V and 7 bases from J; junction bases left unmatched: 6. The V gene's germline CDR1 is SGHRS and CDR2 YFSETQ. This chain's CDR3 is CASSLGQGVGEAFF. CDR3 nucleotides: TGCGCCAGCAGCCTGGGACAGGGGGTTGGTGAAGCTTTCTTT.

V gene TRBV6-9 combines with J gene TRBJ1-5, with 8 bases fitting TRBD1. This CDR3 comprises 19 residues. Trimming took 0 bases from V and 7 from J; bases not matched to a gene: 17. Germline V gene lookup returns CDR1 MNHGY and CDR2 SVAAGI. CDR3 nucleotides: TGTGCCAGCAGTTATTCTTCACGAATCTATAGGACAGGGCTCCAGCCCCAGCATTTT. Protein product: CASSYSSRIYRTGLQPQHF.

This clone was observed many times. The genes are TRBV28 and TRBJ1-5; D unclear. V lost 5 bases and J 2 bases, leaving 4 bases between the germline ends. Germline V gives CDR1 MDHEN, CDR2 SYDVKM. CDR3 size: 12 residues. Here the CDR3 reads CASSRRNQPQHF. CDR3 bases: TGTGCCAGCAGTCGACGCAATCAGCCCCAGCATTTT.

This chain joins TRBV28 and TRBJ2-7; 9 bases are shared with TRBD1. The germline gives CDR1 MDHEN, CDR2 SYDVKM. The CDR3 extends over 17 amino acids. The junction had 16 bases not matched to a gene; V was cut back by 5 bases and J by 5 bases. The CDR3 nucleotides read TGTGCCAGCAGTAGTTTTACGGCGACAGGGGGAGAGGACGAGCAGTACTTC. Amino acids: CASSSFTATGGEDEQYF.

In this sample, this clone turned up a few times. The chain couples TRBV5-1 to TRBJ1-1; D ambiguous. CDR1 is SGHRS, CDR2 YFSETQ, per germline. This CDR3 is built from 13 residues. Trimming shortened V by 5 bases and J by 6 bases, and 14 bases separated the two germline ends. CDR3 DNA sequence: TGCGCCAGCAGGAGCGATGTAACGGCTGAAGCTTTCTTT. As protein: CASRSDVTAEAFF.

J is TRBJ2-1 and V is TRBV11-3; the match to TRBD2 covers 14 bases. V lost 4 bases and J lost 9; bases outside the gene matches: 5. The CDR3 is 15 residues long. The germline CDR1 and CDR2 sequences are SGHNT and YENEEA. The CDR3 coding sequence is TGTGCCAGCAGCTGGGGACTAGCGGGAGAGACTGAGCAGTTCTTC. It is translated as CASSWGLAGETEQFF.

This chain links TRBV7-8 with TRBJ1-1; D gene ambiguous. V was pared by 5 bases and J by 0 bases, with 7 bases between. The CDR3 has 13 residues. CDR1 and CDR2 (germline): SGHVS, FQNEAQ. CDR3 region: CASSNLVNTEAFF. The CDR3 DNA reads TGTGCCAGCAGCAATCTGGTGAACACTGAAGCTTTCTTT.

This clone came up once. This chain connects TRBV5-1 to TRBJ2-7; 7 bases align to TRBD2. The trim removed 0 bases at V and 5 bases at J, leaving 5 bases unmatched. There are 14 residues in the CDR3. CDR1 SGHRS and CDR2 YFSETQ come from the germline V gene. The CDR3 loop is CASSLGGRVHEQYF. In nucleotides, the CDR3 is TGCGCCAGCAGCTTGGGAGGGAGGGTCCACGAGCAGTACTTC.

The CDR3 DNA follows: TGCGCCAGCAGCCAGTCGGACAGGGCAGGGTCTCAGCCCCAGCATTTT. Translated: CASSQSDRAGSQPQHF. The V call is TRBV4-1, the J call TRBJ1-5; 8 bases match TRBD1. The germline V gene has CDR1 MGHRA and CDR2 YSYEKL. V lost 3 bases to trimming and J lost 6 bases; unmatched junction nucleotides: 10. This CDR3 is built from 16 residues.

The chain joins TRBV5-1 to TRBJ2-7; D uncertain. The CDR3 runs to 16 residues. Trimming shortened V by 0 bases and J by 0 bases, and 13 bases separated the two germline ends. Germline V gene sequence: CDR1 SGHRS, CDR2 YFSETQ. The CDR3 DNA is TGCGCCAGCAGCTTGGGGTTAGTAAGGGCCTCCTACGAGCAGTACTTC. It yields the protein CASSLGLVRASYEQYF.